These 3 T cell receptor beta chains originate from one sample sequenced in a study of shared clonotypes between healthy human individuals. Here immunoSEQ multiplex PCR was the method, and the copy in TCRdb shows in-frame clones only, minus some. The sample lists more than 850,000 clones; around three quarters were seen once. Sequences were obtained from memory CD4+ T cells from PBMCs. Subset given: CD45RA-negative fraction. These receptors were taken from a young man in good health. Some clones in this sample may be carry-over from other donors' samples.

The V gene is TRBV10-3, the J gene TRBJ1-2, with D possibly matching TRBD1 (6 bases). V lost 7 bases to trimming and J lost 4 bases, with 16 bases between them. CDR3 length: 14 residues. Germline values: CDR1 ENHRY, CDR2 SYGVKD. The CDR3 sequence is CAINEGGKSYGYTF. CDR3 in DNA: TGTGCCATCAACGAGGGGGGGAAGAGCTATGGCTACACCTTC.

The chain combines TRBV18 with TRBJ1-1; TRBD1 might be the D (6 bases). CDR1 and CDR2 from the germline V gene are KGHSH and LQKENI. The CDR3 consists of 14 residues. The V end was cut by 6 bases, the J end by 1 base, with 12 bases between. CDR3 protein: CASSYREWNTEAFF. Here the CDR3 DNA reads TGTGCCAGCTCTTACAGGGAGTGGAACACTGAAGCTTTCTTT.

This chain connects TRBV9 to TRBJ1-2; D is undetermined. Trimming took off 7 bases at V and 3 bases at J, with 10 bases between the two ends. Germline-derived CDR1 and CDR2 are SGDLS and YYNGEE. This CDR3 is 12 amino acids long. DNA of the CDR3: TGTGCCAGCGGGAAGTCTGACTATGGCTACACCTTC. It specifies CASGKSDYGYTF.